The rows below give T cell receptor beta chains drawn from one sample of a study of shared clonotypes between healthy human individuals. This table comes from immunoSEQ multiplex PCR, and its TCRdb copy is limited to in-frame clones, with some not included. The sample holds about 1 million clones, about 75% seen once. The sample was memory CD4+ T cells sorted from blood. Receptors were obtained from a man aged 18 to 29 in good health. CDR3s include the opening cysteine and the closing phenylalanine or tryptophan. D genes are given only for firm matches. The size field is filled for only some rows; it gives once, few, many or a size class.

few	.	TRBV30	TRBJ1-2	TGTGCCTGGAGTGTAAGTAGTCAGTCCTATGGCTACACCTTC	CAWSVSSQSYGYTF
few	TRBD1	TRBV5-1	TRBJ2-1	TGCGCCAGCAGCCTACCCGGGACAGGGGAGTCTGAGCAGTTCTTC	CASSLPGTGESEQFF
.	.	TRBV19	TRBJ1-1	TGTGCCAGTAGTATGTATAGGGACACTGAAGCTTTCTTT	CASSMYRDTEAFF
.	.	TRBV6-5	TRBJ2-3	TGTGCCAGCAGTTCCGGACTCAGGAGCACAGATACGCAGTATTTT	CASSSGLRSTDTQYF
few	.	TRBV5-1	TRBJ2-3	TGCGCCAGCACCTTAGCGACAGATACGCAGTATTTT	CASTLATDTQYF
.	.	TRBV4-3	TRBJ2-1	TGCGCCAGCAGCCACGGGGACTCGGCACAGTTCTTC	CASSHGDSAQFF
once	TRBD2	TRBV6-5	TRBJ2-5	TGTGCCAGCAGCGGACTAGCGGGCCCTCTGGGGACCCAGTACTTC	CASSGLAGPLGTQYF
once	.	TRBV25-1	TRBJ1-2	TGTGCCAGCAGTGTGGATGCAGGGGAAAGCACCTTC	CASSVDAGESTF
.	.	TRBV7-9	TRBJ2-5	TGTGCCAGCAGCTTAGGCCACGACAGCGCACAAGAGACCCAGTACTTC	CASSLGHDSAQETQYF
.	TRBD1	TRBV30	TRBJ2-7	TGTGCCTGGGGGACAGGGAACTCCTACGAGCAGTACTTC	CAWGTGNSYEQYF
once	TRBD2	TRBV10-3	TRBJ2-1	TGTGCCATCAGTGGGGGCCAGGCGGAAGCGGGAGGGACATCGATCCTTTGGAATGAGCAGTTCTTC	CAISGGQAEAGGTSILWNEQFF
.	.	TRBV6-1	TRBJ1-1	TGTGCCAGCAGTGAAACGTGGTCGGGCACTGAAGCTTTCTTT	CASSETWSGTEAFF
.	.	TRBV30	TRBJ1-2	TGTGCCTGGAGTGCCAGGGGTGGCTATGGCTACACCTTC	CAWSARGGYGYTF
.	.	TRBV6-5	TRBJ1-2	TGTGCCAGCAGCCCCGGACAGAGATTGTATGGCTACACCTTC	CASSPGQRLYGYTF
.	.	TRBV30	TRBJ1-4	TGTGCCTGGAGTGTCTGGGGACTTCGGGAAAAACTGTTTTTT	CAWSVWGLREKLFF
.	TRBD1	TRBV18	TRBJ1-2	TGTGCCAGCTCACTCGGGACAGGGGCTATAGCTAACTATGGCTACACCTTC	CASSLGTGAIANYGYTF
.	.	TRBV5-1	TRBJ1-4	TGCGCCAGCAGCTGGGCCGGGTACGATGAAAAACTGTTTTTT	CASSWAGYDEKLFF
.	TRBD1	TRBV5-1	TRBJ1-1	TGCGCCAGCAGCGACCGACAGGGGGCGCGCACTGAAGCTTTCTTT	CASSDRQGARTEAFF
.	.	TRBV9	TRBJ2-5	TGTGCCAGCAGCCCCGGGACACTTCAAGAGACCCAGTACTTC	CASSPGTLQETQYF
.	.	TRBV29-1	TRBJ1-6	TGCAGCGTTGATAGGGGGACGCCCAATTCACCCCTCCACTTT	CSVDRGTPNSPLHF
.	TRBD1	TRBV11-2	TRBJ1-3	TGTGCCAGCAGCTTTGGGGGACAGTCTGGAAACACCATATATTTT	CASSFGGQSGNTIYF
few	.	TRBV6-5	TRBJ1-2	TGTGCCAGCAGTTCCGGACGAGGGCGGTATGGCTACACCTTC	CASSSGRGRYGYTF
.	.	TRBV11-2	TRBJ2-5	TGTGCCAGCAGTTTAGCTCCCCCGGAGACCCAGTACTTC	CASSLAPPETQYF
.	.	TRBV6-6	TRBJ2-2	TGTGCCAGCAGTCAACTCGGGGCCGGGGAGCTGTTTTTT	CASSQLGAGELFF
.	.	TRBV5-5	TRBJ1-2	TGTGCCAGCAGCTTGTCAGGTCCGGGGAGCTATGGCTACACCTTC	CASSLSGPGSYGYTF
.	TRBD1	TRBV4-1	TRBJ1-2	TGCGCCAGCAGCCAAGTGTGGACAGGGAAGGATGGCTACACCTTC	CASSQVWTGKDGYTF
once	TRBD2	TRBV9	TRBJ2-3	TGTGCCAGCAGCGTAGATTTACTAGCGGGGGGCCGGGCAGATACGCAGTATTTT	CASSVDLLAGGRADTQYF
once	.	TRBV15	TRBJ1-1	TGTGCCACCAGCAGAGAGGAAACTGAAGCTTTCTTT	CATSREETEAFF
.	TRBD2	TRBV5-5	TRBJ2-3	TGTGCCAGCAGCTTGGCCGTTCTAGCGGGGTGGGCCCGCGCAGATACGCAGTATTTT	CASSLAVLAGWARADTQYF
once	.	TRBV7-2	TRBJ2-2	TGTGCCAGCAGCCAACGACTCTCAACCGGGGAGCTGTTTTTT	CASSQRLSTGELFF
.	.	TRBV10-2	TRBJ1-6	TGCGCCAGCAGTGTACAGACGGATAATTCACCCCTCCACTTT	CASSVQTDNSPLHF
.	.	TRBV28	TRBJ1-5	TGTGCCAGCAGTTTACTTCCTAACAATCAGCCCCAGCATTTT	CASSLLPNNQPQHF
.	TRBD2	TRBV7-2	TRBJ2-1	TGTGCCAGCAGCTTAGCGGGGACCAGCGGGAGGTTCGATGAGCAGTTCTTC	CASSLAGTSGRFDEQFF
.	.	TRBV5-8	TRBJ2-5	TGTGCCAGCAGCCTCCGGGGGCTAAGAGAGACCCAGTACTTC	CASSLRGLRETQYF
.	.	TRBV2	TRBJ2-1	TGTGCCAGCAGTGAAAGGGGAGCGTCGTCCTACAATGAGCAGTTCTTC	CASSERGASSYNEQFF
.	TRBD2	TRBV6-6	TRBJ2-5	TGTGCCAGCAGTTACCCGGGGGGTCTAGAGACCCAGTACTTC	CASSYPGGLETQYF
.	TRBD1	TRBV6-1	TRBJ2-3	TGTGCCAGCAGGACAGGGGAGGTGGGCACAGATACGCAGTATTTT	CASRTGEVGTDTQYF
.	TRBD1	TRBV7-8	TRBJ2-5	TGTGCCAGCAGCGAGGGACAGCCCCAGTACTTC	CASSEGQPQYF
.	TRBD1	TRBV18	TRBJ2-1	TGTGCCAGCTCAGCGACAGGGCTTCTGAGTGAGCAGTTCTTC	CASSATGLLSEQFF
few	.	TRBV7-6	TRBJ2-2	TGTGCCAGCAGCTCCGGACAGGGAGGGACCGGGGAGCTGTTTTTT	CASSSGQGGTGELFF
.	TRBD2	TRBV5-4	TRBJ2-3	TGTGCCAGCAGCGATAGCGGGAGGCGGGAAACGCAGTATTTT	CASSDSGRRETQYF
.	.	TRBV5-1	TRBJ1-3	TGCGCCAGCAGCTCCGAGCTTGGAAACACCATATATTTT	CASSSELGNTIYF
.	.	TRBV6-5	TRBJ2-5	TGTGCCAGCAGTTACGACAGACAAGAGACCCAGTACTTC	CASSYDRQETQYF